This is a list of T cell receptor beta chains from one sample in a study of T cell responses to AZD1222 COVID-19 vaccine. Generated by immunoSEQ multiplex PCR, the TCRdb table keeps only in-frame clones and is missing some. The sample holds roughly 150,000 clones; 80% to 90% are singletons and the top ten take just under 7%. Sequencing used peripheral blood, obtained after recovery from COVID-19. These receptors were collected from an adult who had recovered from COVID-19. The CDR3 runs from the conserved cysteine through the conserved F or W. The order of the fields is clone size, V gene, J gene, CDR3 length, D gene, CDR3 protein. A D gene is named only where the DNA matches it firmly. Size is stated for part of the rows, as once, few or many counts, or as a class when the clone is expanded.

>.|TRBV2|TRBJ1-6|14|.
CASSLSGHNSPLHF
>.|TRBV10-1|TRBJ1-5|13|.
CARGGVSNQPQHF
>.|TRBV28|TRBJ2-4|15|.
CASRDSTRELNIQYF
>once|TRBV7-3|TRBJ2-2|16|TRBD1
CASSRQGVSNTGELFF
>.|TRBV19|TRBJ1-5|15|.
CASSTESNSNQPQHF
>.|TRBV7-2|TRBJ1-1|16|.
CASSPVPIGGAAEAFF
>.|TRBV7-2|TRBJ1-1|15|.
CASSPPTGSGTEAFF
>.|TRBV7-9|TRBJ1-1|14|.
CASSSTSGVTEAFF
>.|TRBV12-3/TRBV12-4|TRBJ2-1|12|.
CASSSRQGGKFF
>.|TRBV28|TRBJ2-7|14|.
CASALPQGTYEQYF
>.|TRBV2|TRBJ2-1|13|TRBD2
CASSVTSDNEQFF
>.|TRBV9|TRBJ2-5|17|TRBD2
CASSVDPPGGIQETQYF
>.|TRBV18|TRBJ1-5|16|.
CASSPWGPLSNQPQHF
>.|TRBV7-2|TRBJ1-2|15|.
CASSKMEWGAYGYTF
>once|TRBV28|TRBJ1-6|13|.
CASKGTGGSPLHF
>.|TRBV7-9|TRBJ2-7|14|.
CASSLAQGTYEQYF
>few|TRBV29-1|TRBJ2-2|11|.
CSAHRDGELFF
>.|TRBV3-1/TRBV3-2|TRBJ2-1|15|TRBD1
CASSRGTGTVNEQFF
>.|TRBV6-2/TRBV6-3|TRBJ1-3|16|.
CASSSVEDLSGNTIYF
>.|TRBV2|TRBJ1-1|13|.
CASPQGIDTEAFF